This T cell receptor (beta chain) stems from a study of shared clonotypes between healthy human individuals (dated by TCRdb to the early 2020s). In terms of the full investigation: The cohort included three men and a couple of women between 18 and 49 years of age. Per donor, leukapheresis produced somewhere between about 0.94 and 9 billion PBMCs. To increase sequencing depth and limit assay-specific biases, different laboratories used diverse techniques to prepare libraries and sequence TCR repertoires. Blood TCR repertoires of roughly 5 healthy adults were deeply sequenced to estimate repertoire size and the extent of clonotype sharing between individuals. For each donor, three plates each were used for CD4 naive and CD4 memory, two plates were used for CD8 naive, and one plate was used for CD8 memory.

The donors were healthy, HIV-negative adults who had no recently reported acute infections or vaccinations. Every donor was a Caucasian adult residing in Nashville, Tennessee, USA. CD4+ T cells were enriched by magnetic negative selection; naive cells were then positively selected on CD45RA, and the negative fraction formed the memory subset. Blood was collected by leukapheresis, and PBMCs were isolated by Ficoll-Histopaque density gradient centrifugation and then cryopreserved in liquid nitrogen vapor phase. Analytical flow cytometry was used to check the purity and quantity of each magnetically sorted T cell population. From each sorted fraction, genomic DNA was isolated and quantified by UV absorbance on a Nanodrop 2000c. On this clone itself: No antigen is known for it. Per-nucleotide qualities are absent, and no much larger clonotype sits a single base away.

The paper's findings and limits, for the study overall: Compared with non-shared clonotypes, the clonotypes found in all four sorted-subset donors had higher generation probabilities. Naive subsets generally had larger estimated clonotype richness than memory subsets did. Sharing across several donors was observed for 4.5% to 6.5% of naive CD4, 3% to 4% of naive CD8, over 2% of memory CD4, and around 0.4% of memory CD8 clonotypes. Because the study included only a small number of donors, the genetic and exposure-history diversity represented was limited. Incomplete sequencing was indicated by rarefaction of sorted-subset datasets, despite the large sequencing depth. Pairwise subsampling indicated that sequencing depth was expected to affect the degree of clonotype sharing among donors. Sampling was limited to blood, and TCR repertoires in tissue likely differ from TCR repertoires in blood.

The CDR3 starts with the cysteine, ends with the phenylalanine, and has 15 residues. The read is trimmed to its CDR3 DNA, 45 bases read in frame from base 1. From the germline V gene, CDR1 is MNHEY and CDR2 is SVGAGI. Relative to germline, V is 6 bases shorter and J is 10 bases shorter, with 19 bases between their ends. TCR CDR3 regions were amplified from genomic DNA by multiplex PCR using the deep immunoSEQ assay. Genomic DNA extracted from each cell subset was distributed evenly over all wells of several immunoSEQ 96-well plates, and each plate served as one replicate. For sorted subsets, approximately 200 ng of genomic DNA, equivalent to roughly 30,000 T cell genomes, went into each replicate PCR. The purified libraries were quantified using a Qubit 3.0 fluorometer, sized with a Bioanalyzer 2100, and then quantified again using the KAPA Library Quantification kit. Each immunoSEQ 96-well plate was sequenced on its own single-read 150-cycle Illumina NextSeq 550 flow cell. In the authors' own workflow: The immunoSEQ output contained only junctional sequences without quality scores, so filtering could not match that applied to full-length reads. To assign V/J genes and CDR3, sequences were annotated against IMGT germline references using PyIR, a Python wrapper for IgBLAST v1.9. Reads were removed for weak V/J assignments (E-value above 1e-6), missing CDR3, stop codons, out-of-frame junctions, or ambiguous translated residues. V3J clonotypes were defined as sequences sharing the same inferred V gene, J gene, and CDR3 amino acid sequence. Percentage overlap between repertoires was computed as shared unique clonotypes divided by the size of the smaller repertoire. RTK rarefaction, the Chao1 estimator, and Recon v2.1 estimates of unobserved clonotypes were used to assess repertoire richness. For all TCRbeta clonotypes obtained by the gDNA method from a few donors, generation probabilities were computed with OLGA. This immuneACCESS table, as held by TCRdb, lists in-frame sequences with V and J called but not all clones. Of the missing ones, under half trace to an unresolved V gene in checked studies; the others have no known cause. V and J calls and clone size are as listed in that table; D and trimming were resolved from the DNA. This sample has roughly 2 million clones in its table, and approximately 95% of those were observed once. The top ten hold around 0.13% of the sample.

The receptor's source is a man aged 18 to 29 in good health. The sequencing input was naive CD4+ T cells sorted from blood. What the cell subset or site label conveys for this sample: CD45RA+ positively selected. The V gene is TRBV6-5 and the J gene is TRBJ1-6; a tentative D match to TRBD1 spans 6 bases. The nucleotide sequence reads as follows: TGTGCCAGCAGCAGACGTGAACAGGGTAGCTCACCCCTCCACTTT. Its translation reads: CASSRREQGSSPLHF.